Listed below are T cell receptor beta chains from one sample, sequenced in a study of T-cell reconstitution after alpha-beta-depleted transplantation in children. MiXCR, run by TCRdb on the PCR reads, gives a single entry per CDR3 protein. The sample has 490,000 or so distinct CDR3 sequences; 9.5% to 15% are singletons. The sequencing here drew on PBMCs from the stem cell graft donor, taken from the stem cell graft. These TCRs come from a human donor who donated a stem cell graft to a child with combined immunodeficiency. Both conserved end residues are part of each CDR3. Each record gives: V gene, CDR3 protein.

V gene: TRBV27; CDR3 protein: CASSFQLQETQYF
V gene: TRBV6-6; CDR3 protein: CASSSAMNTEAFF
V gene: TRBV5-4; CDR3 protein: CASSPGRTGGFADTQYF
V gene: TRBV29-1; CDR3 protein: CSVSGNYGYTF
V gene: TRBV28; CDR3 protein: CASTIDRGYGYTF
V gene: TRBV12-3/TRBV12-4; CDR3 protein: CASSLAPSGWTGELFF
V gene: TRBV7-8; CDR3 protein: CASSLAGTGGSYEQYF
V gene: TRBV20-1; CDR3 protein: CSSEQGLDTDTQYF
V gene: TRBV9; CDR3 protein: CASSVGDSGFYEQYF
V gene: TRBV20-1; CDR3 protein: CSASAMRMNEQFF
V gene: TRBV20-1; CDR3 protein: CSAMIAGYNEQFF
V gene: TRBV30; CDR3 protein: CAWSVRFGTSRLYNEQFF
V gene: TRBV4-1; CDR3 protein: CASSQVGRGRYEQYF
V gene: TRBV9; CDR3 protein: CASSVGPASGQTNYGYTF
V gene: TRBV10-3; CDR3 protein: CAINEGPDTGNEQFF
V gene: TRBV3-1; CDR3 protein: CASSRGLGNTIYF
V gene: TRBV10-3; CDR3 protein: CAISEFVGLAGAKNIQYF
V gene: TRBV7-2; CDR3 protein: CASSLEGLQYEQYF
V gene: TRBV12-3/TRBV12-4; CDR3 protein: CASSSDGELFF
V gene: TRBV20-1; CDR3 protein: CSAREIGGGQQFF
V gene: TRBV10-3; CDR3 protein: CAIKQGQNNSPLHF
V gene: TRBV12-3/TRBV12-4; CDR3 protein: CAGGEAGGPDTQYF
V gene: TRBV30; CDR3 protein: CAWRTGTNQPQHF
V gene: TRBV28; CDR3 protein: CASSLGQHGYNEQFF
V gene: TRBV5-1; CDR3 protein: CASSLESRGYEQYF
V gene: TRBV12-3/TRBV12-4; CDR3 protein: CASSLGAGEQFF
V gene: TRBV2; CDR3 protein: CASKRDINTEAFF
V gene: TRBV2; CDR3 protein: CASSVGDTQYF
V gene: TRBV12-3/TRBV12-4; CDR3 protein: CASSSPTRSYEQYF
V gene: TRBV12-3/TRBV12-4; CDR3 protein: CASSPDSVDYGYTF
V gene: TRBV7-3; CDR3 protein: CASSRGTSGSDEQFF
V gene: TRBV11-3; CDR3 protein: CASSLGASGVTSGEQFF
V gene: TRBV7-9; CDR3 protein: CASSRGGGYNEQFF
V gene: TRBV4-3; CDR3 protein: CASSLRLAFQETQYF
V gene: TRBV12-5; CDR3 protein: CASGLGGTVTDTQYF
V gene: TRBV12-3/TRBV12-4; CDR3 protein: CASSSWTGGSYNEQFF
V gene: TRBV12-3/TRBV12-4; CDR3 protein: CASSLAPNRDRAGGYTF
V gene: TRBV7-2; CDR3 protein: CASSRSGVGTLYEQYF
V gene: TRBV6-5; CDR3 protein: CASSYSGQGTEAFF
V gene: TRBV4-1; CDR3 protein: CASSQDDPDTQYF
V gene: TRBV5-1; CDR3 protein: CASSLVSPNTEAFF
V gene: TRBV11-2; CDR3 protein: CASSLLTLHNEQFF
V gene: TRBV6-2/TRBV6-3; CDR3 protein: CASRRGLSGFYEQYF